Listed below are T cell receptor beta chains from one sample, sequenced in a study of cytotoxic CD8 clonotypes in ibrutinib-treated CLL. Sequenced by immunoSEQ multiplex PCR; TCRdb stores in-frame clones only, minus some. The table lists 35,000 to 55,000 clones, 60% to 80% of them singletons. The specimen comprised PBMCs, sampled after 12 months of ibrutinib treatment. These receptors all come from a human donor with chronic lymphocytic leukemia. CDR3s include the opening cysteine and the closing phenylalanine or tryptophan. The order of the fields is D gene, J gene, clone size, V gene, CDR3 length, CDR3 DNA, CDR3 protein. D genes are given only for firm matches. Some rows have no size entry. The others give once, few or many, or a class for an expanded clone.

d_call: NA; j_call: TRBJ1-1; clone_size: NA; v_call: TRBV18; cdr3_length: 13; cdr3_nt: TGTGCCAGCTCACCTCAGAGGGGCACTGAAGCTTTCTTT; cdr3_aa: CASSPQRGTEAFF
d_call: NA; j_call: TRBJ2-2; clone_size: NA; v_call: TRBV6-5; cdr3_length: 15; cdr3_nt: TGTGCCAGCAGTTCATGGACAGCGAACACCGGGGAGCTGTTTTTT; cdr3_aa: CASSSWTANTGELFF
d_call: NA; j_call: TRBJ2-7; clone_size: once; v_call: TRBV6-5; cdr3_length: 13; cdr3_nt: TGTGCCAGCAGTTACTCGTCAGGGCGCGAGCAGTACTTC; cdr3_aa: CASSYSSGREQYF
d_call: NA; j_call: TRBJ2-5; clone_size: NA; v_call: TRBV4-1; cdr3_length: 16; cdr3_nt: TGCGCCAGCAGCCCCCTACCCGGGGGATTGGGGGAGACCCAGTACTTC; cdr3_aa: CASSPLPGGLGETQYF
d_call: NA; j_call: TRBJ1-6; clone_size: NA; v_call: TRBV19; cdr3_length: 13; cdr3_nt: TGTGCCACCAAGAGGGGTGCGGATTCACCCCTCCACTTT; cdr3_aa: CATKRGADSPLHF
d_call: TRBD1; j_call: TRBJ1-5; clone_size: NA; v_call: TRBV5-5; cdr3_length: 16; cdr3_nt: TGTGCCAGCAGCTTCAGGGACAGCCATAGCAATCAGCCCCAGCATTTT; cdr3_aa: CASSFRDSHSNQPQHF
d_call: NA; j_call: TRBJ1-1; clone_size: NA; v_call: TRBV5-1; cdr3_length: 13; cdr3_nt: TGCGCCAGCAGCTTAGGGGGGGTCGCTGAAGCTTTCTTT; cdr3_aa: CASSLGGVAEAFF
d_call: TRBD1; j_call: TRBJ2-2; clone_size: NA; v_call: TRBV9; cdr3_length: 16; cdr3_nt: TGTGCCAGCAGCCGTAGCACAGGGGCGGACACCGGGGAGCTGTTTTTT; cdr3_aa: CASSRSTGADTGELFF
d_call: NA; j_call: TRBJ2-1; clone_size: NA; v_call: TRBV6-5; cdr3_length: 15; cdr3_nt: TGTGCCAGCAGCCCCGACAGCAGCTCCTACAATGAGCAGTTCTTC; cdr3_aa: CASSPDSSSYNEQFF
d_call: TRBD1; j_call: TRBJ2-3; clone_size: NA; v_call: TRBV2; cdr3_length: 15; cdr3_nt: TGTGCCAGCAGTGATTTGGGACAGGGGTCAGATACGCAGTATTTT; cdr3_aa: CASSDLGQGSDTQYF
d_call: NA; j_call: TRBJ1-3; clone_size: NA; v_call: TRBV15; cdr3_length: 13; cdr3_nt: TGTGCCACCAGCTCGGCGCGAGGAAACACCATATATTTT; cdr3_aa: CATSSARGNTIYF
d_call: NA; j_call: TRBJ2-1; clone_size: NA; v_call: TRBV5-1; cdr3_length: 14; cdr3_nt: TGCGCCAGCCGATTCCGGAGCTCCTACAATGAGCAGTTCTTC; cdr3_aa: CASRFRSSYNEQFF
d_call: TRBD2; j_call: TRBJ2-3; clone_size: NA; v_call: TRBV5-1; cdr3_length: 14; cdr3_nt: TGCGCCAGCAGCCCAGAGCGGGGGGGAGATACGCAGTATTTT; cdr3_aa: CASSPERGGDTQYF
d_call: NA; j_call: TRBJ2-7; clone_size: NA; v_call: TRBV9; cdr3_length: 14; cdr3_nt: TGTGCCAGCAGCGTAGGGACCAGCACGATCGAGCAGTACTTC; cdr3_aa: CASSVGTSTIEQYF
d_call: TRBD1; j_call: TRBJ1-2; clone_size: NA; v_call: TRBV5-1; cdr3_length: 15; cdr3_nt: TGCGCCAGCAGCCCTGGGGCAGGGGGCGCCTATGGCTACACCTTC; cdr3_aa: CASSPGAGGAYGYTF
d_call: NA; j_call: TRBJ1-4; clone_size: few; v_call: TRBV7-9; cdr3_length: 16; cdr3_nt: TGTGCCAGCAGCGCGACGGAAACGGCAACTAATGAAAAACTGTTTTTT; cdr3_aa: CASSATETATNEKLFF
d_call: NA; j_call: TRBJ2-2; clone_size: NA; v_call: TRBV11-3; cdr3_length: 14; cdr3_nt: TGTGCCAGCAGCGCTAGGACGGGGACCGGGGAGCTGTTTTTT; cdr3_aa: CASSARTGTGELFF
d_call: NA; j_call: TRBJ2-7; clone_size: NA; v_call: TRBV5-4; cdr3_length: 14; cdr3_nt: TGTGCCAGCAGCTTGGATCGGTCGGTCTACGAGCAGTACTTC; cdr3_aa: CASSLDRSVYEQYF
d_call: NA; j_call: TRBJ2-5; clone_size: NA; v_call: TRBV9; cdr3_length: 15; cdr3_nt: TGTGCCAGCAGCGTAGGGTGGGGGGACCTAGAGACCCAGTACTTC; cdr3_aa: CASSVGWGDLETQYF
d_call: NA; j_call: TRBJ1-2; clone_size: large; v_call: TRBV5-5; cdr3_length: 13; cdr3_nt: TGTGCCAGCAGCCAGCTACATAACTATGGCTACACCTTC; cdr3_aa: CASSQLHNYGYTF
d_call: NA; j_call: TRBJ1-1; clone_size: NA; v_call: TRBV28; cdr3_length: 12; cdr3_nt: TGTGCCAGCAGTTTGGGCCGTAATCGAGCTTTCTTT; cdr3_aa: CASSLGRNRAFF
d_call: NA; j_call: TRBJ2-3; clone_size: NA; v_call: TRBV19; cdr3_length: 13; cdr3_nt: TGTGCCAGTAGTATGTACGATCAGGGTACGCAGTATTTT; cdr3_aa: CASSMYDQGTQYF
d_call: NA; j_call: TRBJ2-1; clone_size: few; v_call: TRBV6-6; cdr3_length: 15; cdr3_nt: TGTGCCAGCAGTTACAAGAGGCTAGCTGTCAATGAGCAGTTCTTC; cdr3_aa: CASSYKRLAVNEQFF
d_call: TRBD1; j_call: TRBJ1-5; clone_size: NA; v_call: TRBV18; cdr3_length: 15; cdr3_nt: TGTGCCAGCTCACCCGATACCAACAGGGGAACGCCCCAGCATTTT; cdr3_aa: CASSPDTNRGTPQHF
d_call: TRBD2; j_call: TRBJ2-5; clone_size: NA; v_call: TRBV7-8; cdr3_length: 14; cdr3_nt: TGTGCCTGGAGGGCGGGGGGGAACCAAGAGACCCAGTACTTC; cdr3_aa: CAWRAGGNQETQYF
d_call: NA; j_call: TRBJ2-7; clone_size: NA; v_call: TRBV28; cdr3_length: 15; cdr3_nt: TGTGCCAGCACCTCTTGGGGGGGCCCAAACTACGAGCAGTACTTC; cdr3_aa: CASTSWGGPNYEQYF
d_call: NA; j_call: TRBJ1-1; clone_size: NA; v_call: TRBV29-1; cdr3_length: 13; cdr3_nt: TGCAGCGTAACTGGACACGCGAACACTGAAGCTTTCTTT; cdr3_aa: CSVTGHANTEAFF
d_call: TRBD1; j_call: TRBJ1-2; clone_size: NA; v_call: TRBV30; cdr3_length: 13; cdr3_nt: TGTGCCTGGAGGAGACAGGGAAGCTATGGCTACACCTTC; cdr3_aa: CAWRRQGSYGYTF
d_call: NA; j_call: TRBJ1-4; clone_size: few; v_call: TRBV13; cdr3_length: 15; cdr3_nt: TGTGCCAGCAGCCCCCACGGTGCAACTAATGAAAAACTGTTTTTT; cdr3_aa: CASSPHGATNEKLFF
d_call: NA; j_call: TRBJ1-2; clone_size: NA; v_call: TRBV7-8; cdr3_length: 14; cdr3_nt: TGTGCCAGCAGCTTAGCTAGGACGGAGGATGGCTACACCTTC; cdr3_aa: CASSLARTEDGYTF
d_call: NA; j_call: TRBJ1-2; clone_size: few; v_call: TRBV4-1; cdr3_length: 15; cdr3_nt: TGCGCCAGCAGCCACGGGGTCGGACAGAACTATGGCTACACCTTC; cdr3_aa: CASSHGVGQNYGYTF
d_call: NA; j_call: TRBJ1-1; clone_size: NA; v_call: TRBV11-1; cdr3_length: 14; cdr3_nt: TGTGCCAGCAGCTTTAGCAGGGGAAACACTGAAGCTTTCTTT; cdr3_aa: CASSFSRGNTEAFF
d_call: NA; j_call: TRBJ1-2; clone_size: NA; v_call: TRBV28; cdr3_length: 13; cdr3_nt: TGTGCCAGCAGTTCCGGGACCGTTTATGGCTACACCTTC; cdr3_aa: CASSSGTVYGYTF
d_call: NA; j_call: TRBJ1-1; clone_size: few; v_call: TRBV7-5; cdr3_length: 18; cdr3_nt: TGTGCCAGAAGCGGCCCTGGGACACTTTTTACGATGAACACTGAAGCTTTCTTT; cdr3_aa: CARSGPGTLFTMNTEAFF
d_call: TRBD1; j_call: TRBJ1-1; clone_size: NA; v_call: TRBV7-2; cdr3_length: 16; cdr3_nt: TGTGCCAGCAGCTTAGCACAGGGGTGGCCCTACACTGAAGCTTTCTTT; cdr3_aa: CASSLAQGWPYTEAFF
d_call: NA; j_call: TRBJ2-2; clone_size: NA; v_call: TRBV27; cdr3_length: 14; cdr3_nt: TGTGCCAGCACCCTCTCGAGGGCTGGGGGGGAGCTGTTTTTT; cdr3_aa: CASTLSRAGGELFF
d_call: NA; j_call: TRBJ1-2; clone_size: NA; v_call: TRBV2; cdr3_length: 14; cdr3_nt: TGTGCCAGCAGTGAAGGCAGGGGTGACTATGGCTACACCTTC; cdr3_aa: CASSEGRGDYGYTF
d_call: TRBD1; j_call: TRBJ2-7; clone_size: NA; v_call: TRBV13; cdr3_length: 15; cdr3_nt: TGTGCCAGCAGCTTAGGGCAGGGGGCAAGCCACGAGCAGTACTTC; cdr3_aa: CASSLGQGASHEQYF
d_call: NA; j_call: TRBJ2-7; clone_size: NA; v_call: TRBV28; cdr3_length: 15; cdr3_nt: TGTGCCAGCAGTTTATTCGATCCCCGCTCCTACGAGCAGTACTTC; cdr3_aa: CASSLFDPRSYEQYF
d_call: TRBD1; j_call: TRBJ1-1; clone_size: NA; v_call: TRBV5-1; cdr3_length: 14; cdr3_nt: TGCGCCAGCAGTTTACGACAGGGCAACACTGAAGCTTTCTTT; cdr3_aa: CASSLRQGNTEAFF
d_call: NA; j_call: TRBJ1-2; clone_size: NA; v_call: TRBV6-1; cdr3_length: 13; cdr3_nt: TGTGCCAGCAGTGACGCGGGGTGGGATGGCTACACCTTC; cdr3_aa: CASSDAGWDGYTF
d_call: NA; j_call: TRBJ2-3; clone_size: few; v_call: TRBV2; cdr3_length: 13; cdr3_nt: TGTGCCAGCAGACCCCATTTCACAGATACGCAGTATTTT; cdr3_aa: CASRPHFTDTQYF